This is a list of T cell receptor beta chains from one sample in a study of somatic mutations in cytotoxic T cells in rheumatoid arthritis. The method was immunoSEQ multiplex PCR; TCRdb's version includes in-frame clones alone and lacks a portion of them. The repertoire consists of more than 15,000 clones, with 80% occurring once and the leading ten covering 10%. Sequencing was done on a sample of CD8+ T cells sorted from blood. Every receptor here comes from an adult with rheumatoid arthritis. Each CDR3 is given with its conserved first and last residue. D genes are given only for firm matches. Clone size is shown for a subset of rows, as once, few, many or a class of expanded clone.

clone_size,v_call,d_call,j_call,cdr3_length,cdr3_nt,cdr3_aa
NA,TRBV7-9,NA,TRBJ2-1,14,TGTGCCAGCAGCCTAGAAGATAAGGGCTGGGGGACTTTCTTC,CASSLEDKGWGTFF
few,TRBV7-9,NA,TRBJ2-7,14,TGTGCCAGCAGCTTACCATCCGACAGATACGAGCAGTACTTC,CASSLPSDRYEQYF
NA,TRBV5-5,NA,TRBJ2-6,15,TGTGCCAGCAGCTTGGCTCGGGGGGGGGCCAACGTCCTGACTTTC,CASSLARGGANVLTF
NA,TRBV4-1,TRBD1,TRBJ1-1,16,TGCGCCAGCAGCCTCGTCCTTGACAGGGGAGGTACTGAAGCTTTCTTT,CASSLVLDRGGTEAFF
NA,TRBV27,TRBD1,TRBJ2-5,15,TGTGCCAGCAGTGTAAGGGACAGGCCGCAAGAGACCCAGTACTTC,CASSVRDRPQETQYF
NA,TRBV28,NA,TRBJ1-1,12,TGTGCCAGCAACTTATGGGGCGCTGAAGCTTTCTTT,CASNLWGAEAFF
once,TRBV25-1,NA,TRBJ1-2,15,TGTGCCAGCAGTGAATGGATTGTCGGAGTATATGGCTACACCTTC,CASSEWIVGVYGYTF
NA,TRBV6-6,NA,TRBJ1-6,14,TGTGCCAGCTCCAGGAGCTCCTATAATTCACCCCTCCACTTT,CASSRSSYNSPLHF
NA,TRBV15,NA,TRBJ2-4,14,TGTGCCACCAGCCCAGGACCATTGTCTAACATTCAGTACTTC,CATSPGPLSNIQYF
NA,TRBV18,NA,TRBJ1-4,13,TGTGCCAGCACCACGGGGGAGAATGAAAAACTGTTTTTT,CASTTGENEKLFF
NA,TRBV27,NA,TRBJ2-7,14,TGTGCCAGCAGTTTAACGTGGGGGGCCTACGAGCAGTACTTC,CASSLTWGAYEQYF
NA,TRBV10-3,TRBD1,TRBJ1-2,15,TGTGCCATCAGTGACCCAGGGGGAATCCGCTATGGCTACACCTTC,CAISDPGGIRYGYTF
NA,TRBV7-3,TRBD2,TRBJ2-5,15,TGTGCCAGCAGACGGACCGGGGGGGCCTATGAGACCCAGTACTTC,CASRRTGGAYETQYF
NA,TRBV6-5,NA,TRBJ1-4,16,TGTGCCAGCAGTTACGAGGTTTCCGCAACTAATGAAAAACTGTTTTTT,CASSYEVSATNEKLFF
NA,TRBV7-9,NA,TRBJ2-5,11,TGTGCCAGCAGCGTCACTGAGACCCAGTACTTC,CASSVTETQYF
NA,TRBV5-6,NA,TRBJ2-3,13,TGTGCCAGCAGCTTCGGCCGCACAGATACGCAGTATTTT,CASSFGRTDTQYF
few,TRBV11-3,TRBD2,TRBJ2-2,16,TGTGCCAGCAGCCCGGGACTAGCGGGGGCCACCGGGGAGCTGTTTTTT,CASSPGLAGATGELFF
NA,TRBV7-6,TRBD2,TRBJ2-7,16,TGTGCCAGCAGCCTTAGCGGGGGGGATAGTTACTACGAGCAGTACTTC,CASSLSGGDSYYEQYF
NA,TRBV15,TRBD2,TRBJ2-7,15,TGTGCCACCAGCAGAGGAGCGGGGGGCCCCTACGAGCAGTACTTC,CATSRGAGGPYEQYF
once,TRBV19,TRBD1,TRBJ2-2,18,TGTGCCAGTAGATACCGGGGACAGGGGTCCCTGAACACCGGGGAGCTGTTTTTT,CASRYRGQGSLNTGELFF
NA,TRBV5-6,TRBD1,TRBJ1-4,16,TGTGCCAGCAGCCATGGACAGGGGGGGGCTAATGAAAAACTGTTTTTT,CASSHGQGGANEKLFF
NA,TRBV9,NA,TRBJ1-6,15,TGTGCCAGCAGCAACCGGGACCCCGGGAATTCACCCCTCCACTTT,CASSNRDPGNSPLHF
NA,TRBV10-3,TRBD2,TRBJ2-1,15,TGTGCCGTATCCGATAGCGGGGGCTCCTACAATGAGCAGTTCTTC,CAVSDSGGSYNEQFF
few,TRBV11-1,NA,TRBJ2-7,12,TGTGCCAGCAGCTTAGGTTACTTGGAGCAGTACTTC,CASSLGYLEQYF
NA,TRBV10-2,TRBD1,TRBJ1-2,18,TGCGCCAGCAGTGAGTCATGGACAGGGGCGCCACAGCCCTATGGCTACACCTTC,CASSESWTGAPQPYGYTF
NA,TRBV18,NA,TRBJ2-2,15,TGTGCCAGCTCAGGAAAGGTCCTAAACACCGGGGAGCTGTTTTTT,CASSGKVLNTGELFF
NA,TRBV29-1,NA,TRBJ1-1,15,TGCAGCGTTGAAGATCGGGGTTTTGAGGGGACTGAAGCTTTCTTT,CSVEDRGFEGTEAFF
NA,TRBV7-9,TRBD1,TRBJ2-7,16,TGTGCCAGCAGCCCGTTGCGTGGACAGGGATCCTACGAGCAGTACTTC,CASSPLRGQGSYEQYF
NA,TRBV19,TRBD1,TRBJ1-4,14,TGTGCCAGTAGTCCCGGGACAGCCCATGAAAAACTGTTTTTT,CASSPGTAHEKLFF
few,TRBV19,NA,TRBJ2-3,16,TGTGCCAGTACCCCGTATGGGGGAAGACGCACAGATACGCAGTATTTT,CASTPYGGRRTDTQYF
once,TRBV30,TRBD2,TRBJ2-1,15,TGTGCCTGGGGGAGACTAGCGGGGAGATACAATGAGCAGTTCTTC,CAWGRLAGRYNEQFF
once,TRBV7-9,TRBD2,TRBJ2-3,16,TGTGCCAGCAGCAGAACTAGCGGGGGGCGGTCAGATACGCAGTATTTT,CASSRTSGGRSDTQYF
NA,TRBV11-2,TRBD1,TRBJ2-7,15,TGTGCCAGCAGCTTAGCCCCGACAGGGGACTACGAGCAGTACTTC,CASSLAPTGDYEQYF
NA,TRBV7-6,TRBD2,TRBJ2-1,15,TGTGCCAGCAGCAATAGCGGGGGGGGTCGGAATGAGCAGTTCTTC,CASSNSGGGRNEQFF
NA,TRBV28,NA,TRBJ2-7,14,TGTGCCACCTCACGGGGACTCCCCCTCTCCGAGCAGTACTTC,CATSRGLPLSEQYF
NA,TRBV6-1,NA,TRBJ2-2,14,TGTGCCAGCAAGGAGGGGTCGGAGTCCGGGGAGCTGTTTTTT,CASKEGSESGELFF
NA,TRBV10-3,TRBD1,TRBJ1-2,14,TGTGCCATCAGTGGTTTGGACAGGGGTTTCGGCTACACCTTC,CAISGLDRGFGYTF
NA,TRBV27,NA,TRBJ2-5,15,TGTGCCAGCAGTTTATCGGTCAGCAAGTTGGAGACCCAGTACTTC,CASSLSVSKLETQYF
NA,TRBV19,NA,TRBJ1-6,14,TGTGCCACCCGCAGTGGGCATTATAAATCACCCCTCCACTTT,CATRSGHYKSPLHF
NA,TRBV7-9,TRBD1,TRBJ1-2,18,TGTGCCAGCAGCTTAGAATCCGGGACAGGGATTAGATCCTATGGCTACACCTTC,CASSLESGTGIRSYGYTF
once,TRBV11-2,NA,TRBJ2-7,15,TGTGCCAGCAGCTTAGAGGCCGGCCCCTCCTACGAGCAGTACTTC,CASSLEAGPSYEQYF
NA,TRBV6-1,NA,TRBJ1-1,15,TGTGCCAGCAGTGAAGGTGAGGAGGGAGGCACTGAAGCTTTCTTT,CASSEGEEGGTEAFF
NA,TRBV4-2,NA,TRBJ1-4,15,TGTGCCAGCAGCCAAGATTCCTCCCTGTCGAAGAAACTGTTTTTT,CASSQDSSLSKKLFF
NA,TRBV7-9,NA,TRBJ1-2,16,TGTGCCAGCAGTCCTACCCTCCGGCTGACTAACTATGGCTACACCTTC,CASSPTLRLTNYGYTF
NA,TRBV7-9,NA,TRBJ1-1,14,TGTGCCAGCAGCTCCCGGGGGGGCCTCACTGAAGCTTTCTTT,CASSSRGGLTEAFF
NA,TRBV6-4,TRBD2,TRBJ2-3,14,TGTGCCAGCAGTGGGACTAGCGGCACAGATACGCAGTATTTT,CASSGTSGTDTQYF